The clone carrying this T cell receptor beta chain came up many times. The source of the sample is a study of Graves' ophthalmopathy and Graves' hyperthyroidism. The study amplified TCR beta CDR3 regions using RNA transcripts. The workflow started with a first-round RT-PCR run with HTBI primers and then moved on to a second-round multiplex PCR. Using its own MiXCR run on the multiplex PCR reads, TCRdb lists one record per CDR3 protein. The profile shows 360,000 or so distinct CDR3 sequences, around 20% of them singletons. The sample taken for sequencing was peripheral blood. The TCR was taken from a woman younger than 30 with Graves' ophthalmopathy.

CDR3 nucleotides: TGTGCCTGGAGCATTTATTGGAGGGCGGATGGCACTGAAGCTTTCTTT. Translating gives CAWSIYWRADGTEAFF. The gene calls are TRBV30 and TRBJ1-1; no reliable D call. Per germline, CDR1 GTSNPN and CDR2 SVGIG (reference sequence). This CDR3 has 16 amino acids. Trimming pared 3 bases from V and 4 bases from J, leaving 21 bases between.